Listed here are 4 T cell receptor beta chains from one sample, sequenced in a study of blood T cell repertoires in COVID-19. Produced via immunoSEQ multiplex PCR; TCRdb's table is partial and in-frame only. The sample contains around 60,000 clones, approximately 88% of which appear only once. The material sequenced was peripheral blood. These receptors originate from a human donor in a cohort sampled during active COVID-19.

The rearrangement links TRBV4-1 to TRBJ1-5; 8 positions match TRBD1. V shed 0 bases and J 2 bases; nucleotides not matched to a gene: 3. The CDR3 spans 16 residues. Germline lookup yields CDR1 MGHRA and CDR2 YSYEKL. CDR3 region: CASSQDRGQGNQPQHF. The CDR3, as DNA: TGCGCCAGCAGCCAAGATAGGGGACAGGGCAATCAGCCCCAGCATTTT.

The chain combines TRBV7-2 with TRBJ2-1, with 9 bases identical to TRBD1. V shed 5 bases and J 8 bases; nucleotides not matched to a gene: 10. There are 15 residues in the CDR3. The germline gives CDR1 SGHTA, CDR2 FQGNSA. The CDR3 bases are TGTGCCAGCAGCGACTCTCCGGGACAGGGCGATGAGCAGTTCTTC. Its translation: CASSDSPGQGDEQFF.

This rearrangement joins TRBV4-1 to TRBJ2-7; TRBD1 matches at 7 bases. In germline, CDR1 is MGHRA, CDR2 YSYEKL. The CDR3 is 13 residues long. The J segment lost 4 bases and the V segment lost 0 bases, leaving 0 bases of the junction unmatched. CDR3 loop: CASSQEQGYEQYF. The CDR3 nucleotides read TGCGCCAGCAGCCAAGAACAGGGGTACGAGCAGTACTTC.

This clone appeared once. The gene calls are TRBV14 and TRBJ2-7; 7 bases are shared with TRBD1. Germline V gives CDR1 SGHDN, CDR2 FVKESK. The CDR3 is 15 amino acids. Trimming removed 2 bases from V and 6 bases from J; junction bases left unmatched: 10. The CDR3: CASSQLQGEVFEQYF. The CDR3 DNA is TGTGCCAGCAGCCAACTGCAGGGGGAAGTCTTCGAGCAGTACTTC.